Listed below are T cell receptor beta chains from one sample, sequenced in a study of beta chain features in type 1 diabetes. The assay was immunoSEQ multiplex PCR, and TCRdb's table has in-frame clones only and misses some. Of approximately 340,000 clones detected, less than 15% appear once; the ten largest clones hold under 0.02%. Material for sequencing was naive CD4+ T cells from blood. The receptors were gathered from a woman between 18 and 30 years old in good health. The CDR3 runs from the conserved cysteine through the conserved F or W. The order of the fields is clone size, V gene, J gene, D gene, CDR3 protein, CDR3 DNA. A D gene is named only where the DNA matches it firmly. Expanded clones get a size class; other rows say once, few or many, or leave the size out.

abundance: .
v_gene: TRBV19
j_gene: TRBJ1-2
d_gene: .
CDR3aa: CASRYGQPILNYGYTF
CDR3nt: TGTGCCAGTAGATATGGACAGCCCATCCTTAACTATGGCTACACCTTC

abundance: few
v_gene: TRBV4-2
j_gene: TRBJ1-2
d_gene: TRBD1
CDR3aa: CASSRGQGGGYTF
CDR3nt: TGTGCCAGCAGCCGGGGACAGGGAGGCGGCTACACCTTC

abundance: few
v_gene: TRBV18
j_gene: TRBJ2-7
d_gene: .
CDR3aa: CASSPSSYEQYF
CDR3nt: TGTGCCAGCTCACCCTCCTCCTACGAGCAGTACTTC

abundance: few
v_gene: TRBV7-8
j_gene: TRBJ2-7
d_gene: .
CDR3aa: CASSLARDEQYF
CDR3nt: TGTGCCAGCAGCTTAGCCAGGGACGAGCAGTACTTC

abundance: few
v_gene: TRBV15
j_gene: TRBJ2-1
d_gene: TRBD2
CDR3aa: CATSRSGLAGNEQFF
CDR3nt: TGTGCCACCAGCAGGAGTGGACTAGCGGGGAATGAGCAGTTCTTC

abundance: few
v_gene: TRBV18
j_gene: TRBJ2-5
d_gene: TRBD2
CDR3aa: CASSPTSGRKETQYF
CDR3nt: TGTGCCAGCTCACCAACTAGCGGGAGGAAAGAGACCCAGTACTTC

abundance: few
v_gene: TRBV28
j_gene: TRBJ1-5
d_gene: .
CDR3aa: CASSSRGPQHF
CDR3nt: TGTGCCAGCAGTTCCCGAGGGCCCCAGCATTTT

abundance: few
v_gene: TRBV2
j_gene: TRBJ2-1
d_gene: .
CDR3aa: CASRAGQSSYNEQFF
CDR3nt: TGTGCCAGCAGAGCGGGACAAAGCTCCTACAATGAGCAGTTCTTC

abundance: .
v_gene: TRBV27
j_gene: TRBJ1-1
d_gene: TRBD1
CDR3aa: CASSFIQGRNTEAFF
CDR3nt: TGTGCCAGCAGTTTTATACAGGGGAGGAACACTGAAGCTTTCTTT

abundance: .
v_gene: TRBV28
j_gene: TRBJ2-7
d_gene: .
CDR3aa: CASMPQPGYYEQYF
CDR3nt: TGTGCCAGCATGCCCCAGCCAGGGTACTACGAGCAGTACTTC

abundance: .
v_gene: TRBV20-1
j_gene: TRBJ2-1
d_gene: .
CDR3aa: CSATQGSEQFF
CDR3nt: TGCAGTGCTACTCAGGGGAGTGAGCAGTTCTTC

abundance: few
v_gene: TRBV9
j_gene: TRBJ2-1
d_gene: .
CDR3aa: CASTGTYNEQFF
CDR3nt: TGTGCCAGCACAGGCACGTACAATGAGCAGTTCTTC

abundance: few
v_gene: TRBV29-1
j_gene: TRBJ2-7
d_gene: TRBD1
CDR3aa: CSVEEDRDYEQYF
CDR3nt: TGCAGCGTTGAAGAGGACAGGGACTACGAGCAGTACTTC

abundance: few
v_gene: TRBV5-1
j_gene: TRBJ2-3
d_gene: .
CDR3aa: CASSLTLDTQYF
CDR3nt: TGCGCCAGCAGCCTAACTCTAGATACGCAGTATTTT

abundance: .
v_gene: TRBV5-1
j_gene: TRBJ2-1
d_gene: .
CDR3aa: CASSLDPSGEQFF
CDR3nt: TGCGCCAGCAGCCTGGACCCCTCGGGTGAGCAGTTCTTC

abundance: .
v_gene: TRBV14
j_gene: TRBJ2-1
d_gene: .
CDR3aa: CASSQDITIIRQFF
CDR3nt: TGTGCCAGCAGCCAAGATATAACGATTATTAGACAGTTCTTC

abundance: .
v_gene: TRBV5-1
j_gene: TRBJ2-3
d_gene: .
CDR3aa: CASSLVVGGDTQYF
CDR3nt: TGCGCCAGCAGCTTGGTTGTGGGAGGAGATACGCAGTATTTT

abundance: few
v_gene: TRBV7-7
j_gene: TRBJ2-1
d_gene: TRBD2
CDR3aa: CASSPGTSGNNEQFF
CDR3nt: TGTGCCAGCAGTCCCGGGACTAGCGGGAACAATGAGCAGTTCTTC

abundance: .
v_gene: TRBV15
j_gene: TRBJ1-4
d_gene: .
CDR3aa: CATSRDGEKLFF
CDR3nt: TGTGCCACCAGCAGAGATGGCGAAAAACTGTTTTTT

abundance: .
v_gene: TRBV4-3
j_gene: TRBJ2-7
d_gene: .
CDR3aa: CASSQDLGHEQYF
CDR3nt: TGCGCCAGCAGCCAAGATCTGGGCCACGAGCAGTACTTC

abundance: few
v_gene: TRBV19
j_gene: TRBJ1-1
d_gene: .
CDR3aa: CASSPRRNTEAFF
CDR3nt: TGTGCCAGTAGTCCTCGCAGGAACACTGAAGCTTTCTTT

abundance: few
v_gene: TRBV28
j_gene: TRBJ1-2
d_gene: TRBD1
CDR3aa: CASSLIGGLYGYTF
CDR3nt: TGTGCCAGCAGTTTGATAGGGGGCCTGTATGGCTACACCTTC

abundance: .
v_gene: TRBV6-5
j_gene: TRBJ2-4
d_gene: TRBD1
CDR3aa: CASSYDRGDIQYF
CDR3nt: TGTGCCAGCAGTTACGACAGGGGTGACATTCAGTACTTC

abundance: .
v_gene: TRBV7-9
j_gene: TRBJ1-1
d_gene: TRBD1
CDR3aa: CASSAGQAEPEAFF
CDR3nt: TGTGCCAGCAGCGCTGGACAGGCGGAACCTGAAGCTTTCTTT

abundance: .
v_gene: TRBV4-1
j_gene: TRBJ2-5
d_gene: TRBD2
CDR3aa: CASSPSGPGTSGQETQYF
CDR3nt: TGCGCCAGCAGCCCCTCCGGCCCCGGGACTAGCGGTCAAGAGACCCAGTACTTC

abundance: .
v_gene: TRBV27
j_gene: TRBJ2-7
d_gene: TRBD1
CDR3aa: CASSSRGGNEQYF
CDR3nt: TGTGCCAGCAGTTCTAGAGGGGGCAACGAGCAGTACTTC

abundance: .
v_gene: TRBV30
j_gene: TRBJ1-4
d_gene: .
CDR3aa: CATKTLGRSNEKLFF
CDR3nt: TGTGCCACGAAAACACTGGGCAGGTCAAATGAAAAACTGTTTTTT

abundance: few
v_gene: TRBV7-6
j_gene: TRBJ2-1
d_gene: .
CDR3aa: CASSLDRTTYNEQFF
CDR3nt: TGTGCCAGCAGCTTAGATAGGACTACCTACAATGAGCAGTTCTTC

abundance: few
v_gene: TRBV5-1
j_gene: TRBJ1-1
d_gene: .
CDR3aa: CASSLGRGGTEAFF
CDR3nt: TGCGCCAGCAGCTTGGGGAGGGGAGGGACTGAAGCTTTCTTT

abundance: few
v_gene: TRBV7-2
j_gene: TRBJ2-7
d_gene: .
CDR3aa: CASSLANPRSYEQYF
CDR3nt: TGTGCCAGCAGCTTAGCTAACCCTCGGTCCTACGAGCAGTACTTC

abundance: .
v_gene: TRBV4-1
j_gene: TRBJ2-5
d_gene: TRBD2
CDR3aa: CASSQEGSGPYQETQYF
CDR3nt: TGCGCCAGCAGCCAAGAAGGTAGCGGGCCGTACCAAGAGACCCAGTACTTC

abundance: .
v_gene: TRBV27
j_gene: TRBJ2-7
d_gene: .
CDR3aa: CASSLLGPPYEQYF
CDR3nt: TGTGCCAGCAGTTTGTTGGGGCCTCCCTACGAGCAGTACTTC

abundance: .
v_gene: TRBV30
j_gene: TRBJ2-7
d_gene: .
CDR3aa: CAWSVPGVGEQYF
CDR3nt: TGTGCCTGGAGTGTCCCCGGGGTCGGGGAGCAGTACTTC

abundance: .
v_gene: TRBV6-6
j_gene: TRBJ2-7
d_gene: TRBD1
CDR3aa: CASTPHRGPYEQYF
CDR3nt: TGTGCCAGCACCCCCCACAGGGGGCCCTACGAGCAGTACTTC

abundance: .
v_gene: TRBV4-3
j_gene: TRBJ2-1
d_gene: .
CDR3aa: CASSQERTGTYNEQFF
CDR3nt: TGCGCCAGCAGCCAAGAAAGAACAGGGACGTACAATGAGCAGTTCTTC

abundance: .
v_gene: TRBV6-4
j_gene: TRBJ2-5
d_gene: .
CDR3aa: CASSRQAQETQYF
CDR3nt: TGTGCCAGCTCCCGACAGGCCCAAGAGACCCAGTACTTC

abundance: few
v_gene: TRBV7-9
j_gene: TRBJ1-5
d_gene: .
CDR3aa: CASSAQGGQPQHF
CDR3nt: TGTGCCAGCAGCGCCCAGGGTGGTCAGCCCCAGCATTTT

abundance: .
v_gene: TRBV29-1
j_gene: TRBJ2-1
d_gene: TRBD1
CDR3aa: CSAELTGAEKHEQFF
CDR3nt: TGCAGCGCCGAGTTGACAGGGGCTGAAAAGCATGAGCAGTTCTTC

abundance: few
v_gene: TRBV9
j_gene: TRBJ2-5
d_gene: TRBD2
CDR3aa: CASNEGWTSGRETQYF
CDR3nt: TGTGCCAGCAACGAAGGGTGGACTAGCGGGAGGGAGACCCAGTACTTC

abundance: few
v_gene: TRBV28
j_gene: TRBJ2-1
d_gene: TRBD1
CDR3aa: CASRTGGIYNEQFF
CDR3nt: TGTGCCAGCAGGACAGGGGGCATCTACAATGAGCAGTTCTTC

abundance: few
v_gene: TRBV18
j_gene: TRBJ1-5
d_gene: .
CDR3aa: CASSPGTGSNQPQHF
CDR3nt: TGTGCCAGCTCACCGGGTACAGGGAGCAATCAGCCCCAGCATTTT

abundance: .
v_gene: TRBV20-1
j_gene: TRBJ1-2
d_gene: .
CDR3aa: CSAMGHHGYTF
CDR3nt: TGCAGTGCTATGGGCCATCATGGCTACACCTTC

abundance: .
v_gene: TRBV6-5
j_gene: TRBJ2-4
d_gene: TRBD1
CDR3aa: CASSSTDRNIQYF
CDR3nt: TGTGCCAGCAGTTCAACGGACAGGAACATTCAGTACTTC

abundance: few
v_gene: TRBV27
j_gene: TRBJ2-1
d_gene: .
CDR3aa: CASSFLLRLHNEQFF
CDR3nt: TGTGCCAGCAGTTTCTTGCTACGTCTCCACAATGAGCAGTTCTTC

abundance: .
v_gene: TRBV23-1
j_gene: TRBJ2-7
d_gene: TRBD2
CDR3aa: CASRLGGGRIFHEQYF
CDR3nt: TGCGCCAGCAGGCTCGGGGGCGGGAGGATCTTCCACGAGCAGTACTTC

abundance: .
v_gene: TRBV2
j_gene: TRBJ1-5
d_gene: .
CDR3aa: CASKGNSNQPQHF
CDR3nt: TGTGCCAGCAAGGGGAATAGCAATCAGCCCCAGCATTTT

abundance: few
v_gene: TRBV5-4
j_gene: TRBJ2-1
d_gene: TRBD2
CDR3aa: CASSLARTRVRDNEQFF
CDR3nt: TGTGCCAGCAGCTTGGCCCGGACTAGGGTAAGGGACAATGAGCAGTTCTTC

abundance: few
v_gene: TRBV2
j_gene: TRBJ2-7
d_gene: TRBD1
CDR3aa: CAGRTGGYEQYF
CDR3nt: TGTGCCGGGCGGACAGGGGGCTACGAGCAGTACTTC

abundance: few
v_gene: TRBV6-1
j_gene: TRBJ2-5
d_gene: .
CDR3aa: CASRLLVKETQYF
CDR3nt: TGTGCCAGCAGGTTACTGGTGAAGGAGACCCAGTACTTC

abundance: few
v_gene: TRBV27
j_gene: TRBJ1-2
d_gene: .
CDR3aa: CASSSISDSVIYGYTF
CDR3nt: TGTGCCAGCAGTTCCATATCCGACAGCGTCATCTATGGCTACACCTTC